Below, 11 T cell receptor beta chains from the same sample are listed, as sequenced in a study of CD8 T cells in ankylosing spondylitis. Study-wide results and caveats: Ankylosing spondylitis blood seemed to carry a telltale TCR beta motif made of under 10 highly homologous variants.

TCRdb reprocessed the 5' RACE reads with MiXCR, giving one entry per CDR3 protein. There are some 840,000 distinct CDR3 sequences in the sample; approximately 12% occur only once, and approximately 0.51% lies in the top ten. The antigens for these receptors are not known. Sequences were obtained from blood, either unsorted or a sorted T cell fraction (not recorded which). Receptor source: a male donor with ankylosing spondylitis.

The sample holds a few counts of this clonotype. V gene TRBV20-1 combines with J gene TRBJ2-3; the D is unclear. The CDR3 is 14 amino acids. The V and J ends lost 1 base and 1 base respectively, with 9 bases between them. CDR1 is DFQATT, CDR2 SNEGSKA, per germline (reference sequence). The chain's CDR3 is CSARAPAGTDTQYF. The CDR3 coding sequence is TGCAGTGCTAGAGCACCGGCGGGCACAGATACGCAGTATTTT.

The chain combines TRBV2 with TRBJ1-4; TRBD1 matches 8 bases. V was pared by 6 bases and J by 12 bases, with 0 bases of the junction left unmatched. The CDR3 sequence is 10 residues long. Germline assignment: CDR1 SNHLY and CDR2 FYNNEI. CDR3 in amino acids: CASRTGELFF. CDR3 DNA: TGTGCCAGCAGGACAGGGGAACTGTTTTTT.

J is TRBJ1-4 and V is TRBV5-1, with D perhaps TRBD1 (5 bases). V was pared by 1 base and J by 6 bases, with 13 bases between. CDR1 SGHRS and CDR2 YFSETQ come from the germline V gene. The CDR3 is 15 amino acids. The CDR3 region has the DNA TGCGCCAGCAGCTTGTTCGGGGGTCGGGATGAAAAACTGTTTTTT. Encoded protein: CASSLFGGRDEKLFF.

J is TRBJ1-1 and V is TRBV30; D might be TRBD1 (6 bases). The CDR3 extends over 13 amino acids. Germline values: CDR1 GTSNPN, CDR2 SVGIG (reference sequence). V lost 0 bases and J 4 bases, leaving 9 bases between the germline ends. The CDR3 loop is CAWSVQGSTEAFF. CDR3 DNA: TGTGCCTGGAGTGTCCAGGGGAGCACTGAAGCTTTCTTT.

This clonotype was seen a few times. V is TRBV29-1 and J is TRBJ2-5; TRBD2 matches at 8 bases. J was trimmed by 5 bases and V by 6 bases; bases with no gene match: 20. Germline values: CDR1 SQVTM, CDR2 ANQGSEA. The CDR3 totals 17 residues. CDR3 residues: CSVQKGFGGAPQETQYF. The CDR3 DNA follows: TGCAGCGTCCAGAAGGGTTTCGGGGGGGCCCCGCAGGAGACCCAGTACTTC.

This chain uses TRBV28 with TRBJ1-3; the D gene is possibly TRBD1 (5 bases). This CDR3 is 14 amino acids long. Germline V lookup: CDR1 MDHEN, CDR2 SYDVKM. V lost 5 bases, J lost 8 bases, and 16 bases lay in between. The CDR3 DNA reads TGTGCCAGCAGTCTGACAGCTTCTCGGGACACCATATATTTT. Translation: CASSLTASRDTIYF.

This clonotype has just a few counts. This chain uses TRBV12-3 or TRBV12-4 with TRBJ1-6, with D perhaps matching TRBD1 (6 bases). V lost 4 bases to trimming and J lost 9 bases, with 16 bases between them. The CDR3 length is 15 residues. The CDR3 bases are TGTGCCAGCAGTTCTCCGGCAGGGGCGATTTCACCCCTCCACTTT. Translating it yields CASSSPAGAISPLHF.

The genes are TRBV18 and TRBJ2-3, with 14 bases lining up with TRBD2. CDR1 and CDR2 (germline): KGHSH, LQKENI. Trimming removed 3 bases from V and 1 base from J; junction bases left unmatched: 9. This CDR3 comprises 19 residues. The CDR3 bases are TGTGCCAGCTCACCTGGACTAGCGGGGGGCCAGCTACGCACAGATACGCAGTATTTT. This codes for CASSPGLAGGQLRTDTQYF.

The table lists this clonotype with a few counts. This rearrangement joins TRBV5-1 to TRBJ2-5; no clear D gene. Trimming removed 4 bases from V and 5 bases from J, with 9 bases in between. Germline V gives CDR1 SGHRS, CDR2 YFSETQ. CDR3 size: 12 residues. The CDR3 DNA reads TGCGCCAGCAGCGCACTATTCGAGACCCAGTACTTC. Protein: CASSALFETQYF.

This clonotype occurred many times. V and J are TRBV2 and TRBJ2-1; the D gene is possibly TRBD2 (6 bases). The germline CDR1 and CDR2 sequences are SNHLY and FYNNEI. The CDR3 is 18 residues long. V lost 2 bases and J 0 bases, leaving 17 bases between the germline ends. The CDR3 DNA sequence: TGTGCCAGCAGTGAACCATTAGCGGACCCGAGCTCCTACAATGAGCAGTTCTTC. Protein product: CASSEPLADPSSYNEQFF. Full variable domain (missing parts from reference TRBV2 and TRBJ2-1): EPEVTQTPSHQVTQMGQEVILRCVPISNHLYFYWYRQILGQKVEFLVSFYNNEISEKSEIFDDQFSVERPDGSNFTLKIRSTKLEDSAMYFCASSEPLADPSSYNEQFFGPGTRLTVL.

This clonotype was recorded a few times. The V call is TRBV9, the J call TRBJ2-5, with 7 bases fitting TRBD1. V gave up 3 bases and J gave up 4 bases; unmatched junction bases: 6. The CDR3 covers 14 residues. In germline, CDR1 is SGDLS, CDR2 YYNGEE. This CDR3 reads CASSDDRAGETQYF. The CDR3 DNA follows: TGTGCCAGCAGCGACGACAGGGCTGGAGAGACCCAGTACTTC.